Presented here are 2 T cell receptor beta chains from one specimen sequenced in a study of CXCR3-negative and CXCR3-positive naive CD8 T cells. Whole-study results and caveats: CXCR3-positive naive cells had TRB CDR3s that were more hydrophobic than CXCR3-negative naive cells had.

UMI-labeled 5' RACE TRB cDNA libraries were prepared from the cells. TCRdb reprocessed the 5' RACE reads, with one entry per CDR3 protein and no DNA. The sample's table shows 90,000 to 150,000 distinct CDR3 sequences. No antigen is known for these receptors. Source material: naive CXCR3+ CD8+ T cells from blood. Subset specified: CD45RO-CCR7+CD27+CD95- naive CD8+ T cells expressing CXCR3 (TNR3+). The receptors shown here come from a human donor in good health. Some clones in this sample may be carry-over from other donors' samples.

J is TRBJ2-1 and V is TRBV12-3 or TRBV12-4; lacking DNA, the TRBD1 call made by TCRdb goes unchecked. The CDR3 is 15 residues long. The CDR3 loop reads CASSRPTGAYNEQFF.

The chain carries TRBV23-1 and TRBJ2-5; the D call from TCRdb, TRBD1, cannot be confirmed without DNA. TRBV23-1 is treated as an ORF (open reading frame) with a function not yet certain. The CDR3 has 14 amino acids. The CDR3 loop reads CASSQYRGLETQYF.